This record looks at one T cell receptor beta chain sequence and its context. This entry comes from a study of blood T cell repertoires in COVID-19. About the study: The study drew acute and convalescent COVID-19 samples from the United States, Italy and Spain. PBMCs, B-cell-depleted T cells, or T cells were the source of the cDNA or gDNA that made up the material.

In the study's own analysis: Amplification from reference gene primers served as the basis for estimated nucleated cell counts. The method was immunoSEQ multiplex PCR; TCRdb's version includes in-frame clones alone and lacks a portion of them. V and J calls and clone size are given by that table; D and trimming were obtained from the DNA. The table has 310,000 or so clones, 80% to 90% seen once. This CDR3 has 17 residues. V dropped 3 bases and J dropped 5; count of bases not matched to a gene: 11. Germline V gene data show CDR1 as SGHRS and CDR2 as YFSETQ. The sequenced sample consisted of peripheral blood. The source of this sequence is a woman in her fifties or sixties with acute or convalescent COVID-19. This sequence joins TRBV5-1 and TRBJ2-5; 12 nucleotides match TRBD2. The CDR3, as DNA: TGCGCCAGCAGCTCCCAGACTAGCGGGAGCTCCCGGGAGACCCAGTACTTC. It encodes CASSSQTSGSSRETQYF.